This entry lists 18 T cell receptor beta chains sequenced from one sample in a study of blood T cell repertoires in COVID-19. Here immunoSEQ multiplex PCR was the method, and the copy in TCRdb shows in-frame clones only, minus some. The profile shows 200,000 to 250,000 clones, nearly 90% of them singletons. The sample consisted of peripheral blood. All receptors derive from a man aged 18 to 35 with active or convalescent COVID-19.

The chain links TRBV19 to TRBJ1-4; 7 bases align to TRBD1. V was pared by 4 bases and J by 0 bases, with 2 bases of the junction left unmatched. Germline-derived CDR1 and CDR2 are LNHDA and SQIVND (reference sequence). The CDR3 totals 15 residues. The CDR3 protein is CASSTQGATNEKLFF. DNA for the CDR3: TGTGCCAGTAGTACTCAGGGGGCAACTAATGAAAAACTGTTTTTT. Full variable domain (outside the CDR3, taken from reference TRBV19 and TRBJ1-4): DGGITQSPKYLFRKEGQNVTLSCEQNLNHDAMYWYRQDPGQGLRLIYYSQIVNDFQKGDIAEGYSVSREKKESFPLTVTSAQKNPTAFYLCASSTQGATNEKLFFGSGTQLSVL.

This clone was observed a handful of times. Here the CDR3 reads CASSQGGNTEAFF. The CDR3 coding sequence is TGTGCCAGCAGCCAGGGGGGAAACACTGAAGCTTTCTTT. The rearrangement links TRBV11-3 to TRBJ1-1, with 7 bases lining up with TRBD1. CDR1 and CDR2 (germline): SGHNT, YENEEA. The J segment lost 2 bases and the V segment lost 5 bases, leaving 2 bases of the junction unmatched. The CDR3 is 13 residues long. The variable domain in full, completed from reference TRBV11-3 and TRBJ1-1, reads EAGVVQSPRYKIIEKKQPVAFWCNPISGHNTLYWYLQNLGQGPELLIRYENEEAVDDSQLPKDRFSAERLKGVDSTLKIQPAELGDSAVYLCASSQGGNTEAFFGQGTRLTVV.

This chain links TRBV28 with TRBJ1-1; D perhaps matches TRBD1 (5 bases). CDR1 and CDR2 from the germline V gene are MDHEN and SYDVKM. V dropped 6 bases and J dropped 1 base, with 12 bases sitting between them. CDR3 length: 14 residues. CDR3 sequence: CASRRDSKNTEAFF. The CDR3 DNA is TGTGCCAGCAGGCGGGACTCCAAGAACACTGAAGCTTTCTTT.

V usage is TRBV9 and J usage is TRBJ2-3; no definite D call. Germline V CDR1 and CDR2: SGDLS, YYNGEE. This CDR3 has 14 residues. V lost 1 base and J 0 bases, leaving 6 bases between the germline ends. The CDR3 here is CASSVLVSTDTQYF. CDR3 DNA: TGTGCCAGCAGCGTACTAGTTAGCACAGATACGCAGTATTTT.

V gene TRBV7-2 combines with J gene TRBJ2-1, with 8 bases identical to TRBD2. The CDR3 spans 15 residues. Trimming removed 4 bases from V and 7 bases from J; junction bases left unmatched: 9. Germline CDR1 reads SGHTA; CDR2 reads FQGNSA. In DNA, the CDR3 is TGTGCCAGCAGCTCCAGACACAGCGGGAGTAATGAGCAGTTCTTC. As protein: CASSSRHSGSNEQFF.

The rearrangement joins TRBV9 to TRBJ2-2; 7 bases agree with TRBD1. CDR1 and CDR2 from the germline V gene are SGDLS and YYNGEE. The J segment lost 2 bases and the V segment lost 2 bases, leaving 6 bases of the junction unmatched. This CDR3 region has 16 residues. For the CDR3, the DNA is TGTGCCAGCAGCGTCCGACAGGGCTTCAACACCGGGGAGCTGTTTTTT. Its translation is CASSVRQGFNTGELFF. The full variable domain, completed using reference TRBV9 and TRBJ2-2, is DSGVTQTPKHLITATGQRVTLRCSPRSGDLSVYWYQQSLDQGLQFLIQYYNGEERAKGNILERFSAQQFPDLHSELNLSSLELGDSALYFCASSVRQGFNTGELFFGEGSRLTVL.

V gene TRBV29-1 combines with J gene TRBJ1-4, with a tentative D call TRBD1 (6 bases). With 7 bases removed from V and 7 bases from J, the gap between germline ends came to 13 bases. Per the germline V gene, CDR1 is SQVTM and CDR2 is ANQGSEA. The CDR3 sequence is 12 residues long. The CDR3 DNA reads TGCAGCGCAGAAACAGGGAGTGAAAAACTGTTTTTT. Protein product: CSAETGSEKLFF.

V and J are TRBV9 and TRBJ2-1; TRBD2 agrees at 8 bases. Germline CDR1 reads SGDLS; CDR2 reads YYNGEE. The junction had 0 bases not matched to a gene; V was cut back by 2 bases and J by 2 bases. The CDR3 covers 14 residues. The CDR3 DNA reads TGTGCCAGCAGCGTTAGCGGGACCTACAATGAGCAGTTCTTC. Encoded protein: CASSVSGTYNEQFF.

This clone was seen a single time. This chain connects TRBV9 to TRBJ2-2, with 11 bases that match TRBD2. With 4 bases clipped from V and 7 bases from J, the junction kept 3 bases outside the gene matches. Germline values: CDR1 SGDLS, CDR2 YYNGEE. CDR3 length: 14 residues. In nucleotides, the CDR3 is TGTGCCAGCAGCCCCACTAGCGGGGGCGGGGAGCTGTTTTTT. The encoded protein is CASSPTSGGGELFF.

This clone showed up just a few times. The rearrangement uses TRBV18 and TRBJ1-1, with D unresolved. Trimming cost V 4 bases and J 4 bases, with 13 bases left between them. Germline CDR1 KGHSH, CDR2 LQKENI. This CDR3 spans 14 amino acids. As DNA, the CDR3 is TGTGCCAGCTCACTAGAGGGTCAGCTCACTGAAGCTTTCTTT. This encodes CASSLEGQLTEAFF.

The J gene is TRBJ2-5, the V gene TRBV19; 10 bases match TRBD2. Germline V lookup: CDR1 LNHDA, CDR2 SQIVND (reference sequence). Trimming removed 5 bases from V and 1 base from J; junction bases left unmatched: 7. The CDR3 contains 16 residues. As DNA, the CDR3 is TGTGCCAGTAGTCCCGAACTAGCGGGGCGCCAAGAGACCCAGTACTTC. Protein product: CASSPELAGRQETQYF.

The CDR3 DNA follows: TGTGCCAGCTCCCAAGATAGGGGGTCAGGAAACACCATATATTTT. It yields the protein CASSQDRGSGNTIYF. This rearrangement joins TRBV2 to TRBJ1-3, with a weak D call TRBD1 (6 bases). CDR1 and CDR2 from the germline V gene are SNHLY and FYNNEI. The ends were cut back, 8 bases at V and 4 bases at J, with 18 bases in the middle. This CDR3 contains 15 residues.

The rearrangement links TRBV9 to TRBJ2-2, with 10 bases that match TRBD1. Germline lookup yields CDR1 SGDLS and CDR2 YYNGEE. V gave up 3 bases and J gave up 0 bases; unmatched junction bases: 8. The CDR3 spans 18 residues. CDR3 DNA sequence: TGTGCCAGCAGCGCCAGGACAGGGGGGCCTTCGAACACCGGGGAGCTGTTTTTT. This gives the protein CASSARTGGPSNTGELFF.

The chain couples TRBV3-1 (or the pseudogene TRBV3-2) to TRBJ2-3, with 12 positions matching TRBD2. The germline V gene has CDR1 LGHDT and CDR2 YNNKEL (reference sequence). The CDR3 covers 16 residues. Germline trimming cut 4 bases from V and 8 bases from J; bases unmatched to any gene: 10. This CDR3 reads CASSPGLAGSRCTQYF. CDR3 in DNA: TGTGCCAGCAGCCCTGGACTAGCGGGGAGTAGATGTACGCAGTATTTT.

V is TRBV29-1 and J is TRBJ1-2; D possibly corresponds to TRBD1 (5 bases). The CDR3 has 12 amino acids. Deletions cut 3 bases from V and 4 bases from J, with 9 bases between. Germline CDR1 SQVTM, CDR2 ANQGSEA. The CDR3 reads CSVDSGLYGYTF. The CDR3 nucleotides read TGCAGCGTTGACTCAGGGCTCTATGGCTACACCTTC.

The chain recombines TRBV5-6 with TRBJ1-1; 7 bases fit TRBD1. Germline assignment: CDR1 SGHDT and CDR2 YYEEEE. Trimming at V came to 2 bases and at J to 5 bases, leaving 6 bases not matched to a gene. The CDR3 totals 14 residues. The CDR3 sequence: CASSFGRGLTEAFF. In DNA form, the CDR3 reads TGTGCCAGCAGCTTTGGAAGGGGGCTTACTGAAGCTTTCTTT.

The rearrangement joins TRBV5-1 to TRBJ2-7; 10 positions agree with TRBD1. Losses at the gene ends were 1 base for V and 2 bases for J; bases not matched to a gene: 3. The germline CDR1 and CDR2 sequences are SGHRS and YFSETQ. This CDR3 is 15 amino acids long. The CDR3 DNA sequence: TGCGCCAGCAGCTTGCACGGACAGGGGGCCTACGAGCAGTACTTC. This encodes CASSLHGQGAYEQYF.

V and J are TRBV19 and TRBJ2-4; 12 positions agree with TRBD1. This CDR3 region has 19 residues. V lost 1 base to trimming and J lost 0 bases; unmatched junction nucleotides: 7. Germline V gene sequence: CDR1 LNHDA, CDR2 SQIVND (reference sequence). The CDR3 sequence is CASSIVGQGAQRAKNIQYF. The CDR3, as DNA: TGTGCCAGTAGTATAGTGGGACAGGGGGCACAGAGAGCCAAAAACATTCAGTACTTC.